This TCR beta chain was captured by sequencing in a study of T-cell memory formation after mild COVID-19. A remark on this clonotype: Its antigen is unknown.

V lost 5 bases, J lost 2 bases, and 15 bases lay in between. This CDR3 region has 15 residues. Findings and caveats of the study: There were some responding clones in pre-infection memory, which suggested that cross-reactive memory had joined. Day 15 to 85 contractors were CD4/CD8 balanced; later expanders leaned CD4+.

Each CDR3 protein is one row after TCRdb ran MiXCR on the 5' RACE reads. The data hold around 530,000 distinct CDR3 sequences, with approximately 21% observed a single time. The sample was PBMCs or a T cell subset sorted from them (not recorded which). This sequence originates from an adult woman who had mild COVID-19 (a few samples of this study predate the infection). Cell type and time point are not known. V usage is TRBV12-3 or TRBV12-4 and J usage is TRBJ1-1, with D unclear. The CDR3 is CASSRLMGFNTEAFF. CDR3 in DNA: TGTGCCAGCAGTCGCCTGATGGGGTTCAACACTGAAGCTTTCTTT.